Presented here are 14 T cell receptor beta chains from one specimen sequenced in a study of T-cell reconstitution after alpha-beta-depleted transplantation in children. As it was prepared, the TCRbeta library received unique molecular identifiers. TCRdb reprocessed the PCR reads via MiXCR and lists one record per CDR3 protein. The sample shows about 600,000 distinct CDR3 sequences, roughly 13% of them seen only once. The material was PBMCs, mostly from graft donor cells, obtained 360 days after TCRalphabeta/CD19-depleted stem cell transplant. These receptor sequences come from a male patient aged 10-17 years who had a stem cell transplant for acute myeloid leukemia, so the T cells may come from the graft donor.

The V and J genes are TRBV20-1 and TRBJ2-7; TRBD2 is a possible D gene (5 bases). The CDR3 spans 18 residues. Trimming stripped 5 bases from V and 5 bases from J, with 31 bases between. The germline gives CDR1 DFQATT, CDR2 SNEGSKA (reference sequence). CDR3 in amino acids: CSAVDDLANFARGNEQYF. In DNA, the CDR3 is TGCAGTGCTGTGGACGACCTTGCAAATTTTGCAAGAGGGAACGAGCAGTACTTC.

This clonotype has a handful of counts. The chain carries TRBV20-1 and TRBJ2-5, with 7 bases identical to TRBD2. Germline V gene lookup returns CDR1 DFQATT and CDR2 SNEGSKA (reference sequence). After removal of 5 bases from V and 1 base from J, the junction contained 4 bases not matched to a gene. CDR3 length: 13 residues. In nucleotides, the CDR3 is TGCAGTGCTTTAGCGGGTCCCCAAGAGACCCAGTACTTC. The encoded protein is CSALAGPQETQYF.

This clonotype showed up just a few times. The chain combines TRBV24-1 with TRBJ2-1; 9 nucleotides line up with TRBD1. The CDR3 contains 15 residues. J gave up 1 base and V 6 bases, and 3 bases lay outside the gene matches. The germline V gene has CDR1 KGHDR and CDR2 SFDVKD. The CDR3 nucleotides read TGTGCCACCAGTTCGGGGACAGGGTCCTACAATGAGCAGTTCTTC. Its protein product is CATSSGTGSYNEQFF.

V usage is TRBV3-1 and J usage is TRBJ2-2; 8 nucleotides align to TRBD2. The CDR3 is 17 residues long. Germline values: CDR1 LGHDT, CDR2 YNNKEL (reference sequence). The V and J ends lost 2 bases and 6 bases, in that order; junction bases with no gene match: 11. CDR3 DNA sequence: TGTGCCAGCAGCCAAATGGGACCAGCGGGAGTACCCGGGGAGCTGTTTTTT. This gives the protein CASSQMGPAGVPGELFF.

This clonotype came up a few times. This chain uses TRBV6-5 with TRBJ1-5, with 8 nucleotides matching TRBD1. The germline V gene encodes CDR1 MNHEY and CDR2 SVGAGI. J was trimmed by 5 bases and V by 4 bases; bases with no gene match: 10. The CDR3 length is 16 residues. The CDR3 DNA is TGTGCCAGCAGTTTATGGGGACAGGACTCTTATCAGCCCCAGCATTTT. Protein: CASSLWGQDSYQPQHF.

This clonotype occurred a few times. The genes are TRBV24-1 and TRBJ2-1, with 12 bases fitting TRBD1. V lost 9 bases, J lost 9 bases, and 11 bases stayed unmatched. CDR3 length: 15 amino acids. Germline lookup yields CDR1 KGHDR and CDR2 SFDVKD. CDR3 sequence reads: CATSALGQGAGEQFF. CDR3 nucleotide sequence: TGTGCCACCTCCGCTCTGGGACAGGGGGCCGGTGAGCAGTTCTTC.

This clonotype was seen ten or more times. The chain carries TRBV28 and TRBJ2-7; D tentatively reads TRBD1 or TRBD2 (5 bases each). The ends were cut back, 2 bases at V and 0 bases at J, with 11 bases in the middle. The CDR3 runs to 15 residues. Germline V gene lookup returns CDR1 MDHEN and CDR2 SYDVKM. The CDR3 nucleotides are TGTGCCAGCAGTTTAGGGGGACCGAGCTCCTACGAGCAGTACTTC. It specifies CASSLGGPSSYEQYF.

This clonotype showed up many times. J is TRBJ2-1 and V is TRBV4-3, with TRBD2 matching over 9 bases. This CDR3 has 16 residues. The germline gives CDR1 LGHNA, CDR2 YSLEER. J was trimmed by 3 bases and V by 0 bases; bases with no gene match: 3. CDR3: CASSQETSGYYNEQFF. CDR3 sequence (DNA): TGCGCCAGCAGCCAAGAAACTAGCGGGTACTACAATGAGCAGTTCTTC.

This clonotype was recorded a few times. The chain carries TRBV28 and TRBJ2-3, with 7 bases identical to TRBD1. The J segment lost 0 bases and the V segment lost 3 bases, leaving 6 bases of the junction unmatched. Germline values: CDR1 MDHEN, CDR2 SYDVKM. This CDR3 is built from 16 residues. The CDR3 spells CASSFPRGSSTDTQYF. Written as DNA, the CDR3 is TGTGCCAGCAGTTTCCCCAGGGGGAGTAGCACAGATACGCAGTATTTT.

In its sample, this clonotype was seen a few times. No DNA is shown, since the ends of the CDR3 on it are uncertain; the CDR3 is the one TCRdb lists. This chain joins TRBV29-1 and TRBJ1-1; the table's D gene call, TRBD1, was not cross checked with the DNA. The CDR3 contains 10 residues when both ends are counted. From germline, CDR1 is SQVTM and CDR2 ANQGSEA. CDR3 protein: CSVGSGTGPF.

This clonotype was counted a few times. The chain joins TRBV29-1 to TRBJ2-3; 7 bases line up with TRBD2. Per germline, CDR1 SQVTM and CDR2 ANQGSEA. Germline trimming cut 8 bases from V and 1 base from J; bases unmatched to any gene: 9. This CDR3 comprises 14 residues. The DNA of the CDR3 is TGCAGCCTTGGGGGACTACCTGGCACAGATACGCAGTATTTT. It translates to CSLGGLPGTDTQYF.

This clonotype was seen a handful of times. CDR3 sequence (DNA): TGTGCCAGCAGCTTAATGTTAGGGGTCGAGCAGTACTTC. As protein: CASSLMLGVEQYF. This chain connects TRBV7-6 to TRBJ2-7, with D possibly matching TRBD1 (5 bases). Germline V gene lookup returns CDR1 SGHVS and CDR2 FNYEAQ. The CDR3 is 13 residues long. The ends were cut back, 2 bases at V and 6 bases at J, with 11 bases in the middle.

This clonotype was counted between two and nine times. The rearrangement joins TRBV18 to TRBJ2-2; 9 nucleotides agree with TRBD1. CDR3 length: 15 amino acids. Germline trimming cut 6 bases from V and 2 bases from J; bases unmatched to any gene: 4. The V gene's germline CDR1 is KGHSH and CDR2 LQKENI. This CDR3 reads CASSMDRGNTGELFF. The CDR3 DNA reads TGTGCCAGCTCGATGGACAGGGGAAACACCGGGGAGCTGTTTTTT.

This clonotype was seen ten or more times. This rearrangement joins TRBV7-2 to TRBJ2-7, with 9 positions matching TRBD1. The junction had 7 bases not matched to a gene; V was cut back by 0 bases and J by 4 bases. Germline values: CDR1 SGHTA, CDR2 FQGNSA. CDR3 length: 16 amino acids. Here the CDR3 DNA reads TGTGCCAGCAGCTTAGCGGGGACAGGGAGTATTTACGAGCAGTACTTC. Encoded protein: CASSLAGTGSIYEQYF.